This T cell receptor beta chain originates from a study of blood T cells in healthy people across ages. Study information: About one barcoded beta molecule per two T cells was the capture yield of template switching. General study points: One million T cells yielded diversity estimates that were considered underestimates.

Combining a sample-barcoded 5' primer with a J-beta primer mix, a second PCR ran for 7 to 11 cycles. TCRdb used MiXCR to reprocess the 5' RACE reads, holding one entry per CDR3 protein. The sample holds roughly 1.5 million distinct CDR3 sequences; about 42% are singletons and the top ten take approximately 4.1%. About this clonotype: What it recognizes is unknown.

They isolated at least 7 million PBMCs from each sample. Germline V CDR1 and CDR2: SGHTA, FQGNSA. Trimming took 5 bases from V and 4 from J, leaving 14 bases between them. The CDR3 extends over 15 amino acids. The TCR sequence derives from a woman under 30 in good health. This sequence joins TRBV7-2 and TRBJ1-4; the D is unclear. Material for sequencing was blood. CDR3 sequence reads: CASSTQWGNNEKLFF. The CDR3, as DNA: TGTGCCAGCAGCACCCAGTGGGGAAATAATGAAAAACTGTTTTTT.